The present T cell receptor beta chain was sequenced within a study of blood T cell repertoires in COVID-19. In the study overall: Sites in the United States, Italy and Spain provided acute and convalescent COVID-19 samples.

The CDR3 runs 14 residues. Germline CDR1 is KGHSH and CDR2 is LQKENI. With 6 bases clipped from V and 3 bases from J, the junction kept 1 base outside the gene matches. Libraries were prepared by immunoSEQ multiplex PCR; TCRdb keeps only in-frame clonotypes and omits some of them. The data hold 55,000 to 75,000 clones, with more than 60% observed a single time. The clonotype was recovered from a man aged 55 to 70 with acute or convalescent COVID-19. J is TRBJ2-1 and V is TRBV18, with TRBD2 identical over 11 bases. Sequencing was carried out using peripheral blood. The CDR3 region has the DNA TGTGCCAGCTCCGGGACTAGCGGCTACAATGAGCAGTTCTTC. It encodes CASSGTSGYNEQFF.